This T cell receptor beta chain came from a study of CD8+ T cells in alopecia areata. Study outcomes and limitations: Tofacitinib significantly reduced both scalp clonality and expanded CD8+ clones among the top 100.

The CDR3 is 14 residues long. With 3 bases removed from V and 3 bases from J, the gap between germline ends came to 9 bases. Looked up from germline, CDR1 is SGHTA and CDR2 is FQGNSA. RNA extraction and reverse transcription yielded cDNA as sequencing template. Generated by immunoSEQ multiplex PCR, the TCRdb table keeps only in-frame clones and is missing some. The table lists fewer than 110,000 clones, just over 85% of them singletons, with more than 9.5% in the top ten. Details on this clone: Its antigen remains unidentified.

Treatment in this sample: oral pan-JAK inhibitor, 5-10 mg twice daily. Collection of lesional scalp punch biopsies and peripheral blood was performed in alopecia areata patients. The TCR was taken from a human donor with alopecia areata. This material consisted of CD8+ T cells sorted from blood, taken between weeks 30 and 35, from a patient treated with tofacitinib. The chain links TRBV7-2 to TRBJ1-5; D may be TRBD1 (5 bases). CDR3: CASSFQGLNQPQHF. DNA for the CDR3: TGTGCCAGCAGCTTTCAGGGTCTCAATCAGCCCCAGCATTTT.